This T cell receptor beta chain emerged from a study of blood T cell repertoires in COVID-19. Study context: The recovered donors of Cohort 3 showed two negative PCRs, clearance, or symptom resolution. The cDNA or gDNA used as material had been derived from T cells, B-cell-depleted T cells, or PBMCs.

Per the original data handling: By means of reference gene primer amplification, nucleated cell counts were estimated. The repertoire was sequenced with immunoSEQ multiplex PCR; TCRdb's copy has only in-frame clones and lacks some. V and J calls and clone size come straight from that table; D and trimming were deduced from the DNA. The sample records more than 120,000 clones, approximately 80% being singletons. In its sample, this clone was seen a few times. The sample taken for sequencing was PBMCs or T cells enriched from blood (not recorded which). The TCR sequence derives from a man aged 45 to 65 in a cohort exposed to, infected with or recovered from COVID-19 (not recorded which).

The CDR3 sequence: CASSLRTGFYNSPLHF. CDR3 bases: TGTGCCAGCAGTCTACGGACAGGCTTCTATAATTCACCCCTCCACTTT. The rearrangement links TRBV28 to TRBJ1-6, with 7 bases that match TRBD1. CDR3 length: 16 amino acids. With V trimmed by 5 bases and J by 3 bases, 7 bases remained unmatched. The germline gives CDR1 MDHEN, CDR2 SYDVKM.